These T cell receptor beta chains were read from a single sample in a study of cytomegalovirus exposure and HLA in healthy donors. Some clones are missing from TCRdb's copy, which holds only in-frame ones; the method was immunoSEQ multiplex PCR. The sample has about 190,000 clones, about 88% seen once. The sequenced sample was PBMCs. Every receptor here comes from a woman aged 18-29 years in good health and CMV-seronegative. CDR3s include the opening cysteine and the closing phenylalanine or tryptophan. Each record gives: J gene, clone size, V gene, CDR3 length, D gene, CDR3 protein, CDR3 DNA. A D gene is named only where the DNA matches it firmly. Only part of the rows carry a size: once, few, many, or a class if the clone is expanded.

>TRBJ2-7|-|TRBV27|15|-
CASSLGLAGVYEQYF
TGTGCCAGCAGTTTAGGACTCGCGGGCGTCTACGAGCAGTACTTC
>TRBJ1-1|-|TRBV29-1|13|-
CSAEIRRATEAFF
TGCAGCGCAGAAATTCGGAGGGCCACTGAAGCTTTCTTT
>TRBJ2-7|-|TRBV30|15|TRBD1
CAWSVGTGFSYEQYF
TGTGCCTGGAGTGTAGGGACAGGATTCTCCTACGAGCAGTACTTC
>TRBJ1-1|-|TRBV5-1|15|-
CASSLERQENTEAFF
TGCGCCAGCAGCTTGGAAAGACAGGAAAACACTGAAGCTTTCTTT
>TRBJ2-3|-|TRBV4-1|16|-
CASSQRGGADTDTQYF
TGCGCCAGCAGCCAAAGAGGGGGGGCGGACACAGATACGCAGTATTTT
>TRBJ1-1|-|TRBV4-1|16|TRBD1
CASSQSGGNLKTEAFF
TGCGCCAGCAGCCAGTCAGGGGGCAATTTGAAGACTGAAGCTTTCTTT
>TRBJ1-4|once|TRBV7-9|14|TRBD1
CASSQGQGGEKLFF
TGTGCCAGCAGTCAGGGACAGGGAGGTGAAAAACTGTTTTTT
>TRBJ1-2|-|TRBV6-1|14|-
CASSEAGTTYGYTF
TGTGCCAGCAGTGAAGCGGGGACAACCTATGGCTACACCTTC
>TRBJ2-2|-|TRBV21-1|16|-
CASSKPQGLDTGELFF
TGTGCCAGCAGCAAGCCACAGGGGTTGGACACCGGGGAGCTGTTTTTT
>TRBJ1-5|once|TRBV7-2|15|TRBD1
CASSSSGGVDQPQHF
TGTGCCAGCAGCTCATCAGGGGGCGTCGATCAGCCCCAGCATTTT
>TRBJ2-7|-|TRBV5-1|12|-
CASSFTGRGQYF
TGCGCCAGCAGCTTTACAGGGAGAGGGCAGTACTTC
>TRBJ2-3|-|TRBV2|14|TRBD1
CASSMTGMADTQYF
TGTGCCAGCAGTATGACAGGGATGGCAGATACGCAGTATTTT
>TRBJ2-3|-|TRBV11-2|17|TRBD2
CASSLVLAGTNTDTQYF
TGTGCCAGCAGCTTAGTACTAGCGGGGACAAACACAGATACGCAGTATTTT
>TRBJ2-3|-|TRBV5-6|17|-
CASSLLLRDIYTDTQYF
TGTGCCAGCAGCTTGCTCCTACGGGACATTTACACAGATACGCAGTATTTT
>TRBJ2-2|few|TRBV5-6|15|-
CASSTTGGGTGELFF
TGTGCCAGCAGCACTACAGGGGGGGGGACCGGGGAGCTGTTTTTT
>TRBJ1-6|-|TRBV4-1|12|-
CASSQVASPLHF
TGCGCCAGCAGCCAAGTGGCTTCACCCCTCCACTTT
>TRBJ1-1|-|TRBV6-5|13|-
CASWPLRGTEAFF
TGTGCCAGCTGGCCATTAAGGGGCACTGAAGCTTTCTTT
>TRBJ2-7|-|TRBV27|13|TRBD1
CASRTGGWREQYF
TGTGCCAGCAGGACAGGGGGCTGGCGGGAGCAGTACTTC
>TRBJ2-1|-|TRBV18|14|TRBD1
CASARGSDYNEQFF
TGTGCCAGCGCCAGGGGGTCGGACTACAATGAGCAGTTCTTC
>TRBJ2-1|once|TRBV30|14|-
CAWTETRTANKQFF
TGTGCCTGGACCGAAACCAGGACTGCGAATAAGCAGTTCTTC
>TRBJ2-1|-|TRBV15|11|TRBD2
CATGRALEQFF
TGTGCCACCGGGAGGGCATTGGAGCAGTTCTTC
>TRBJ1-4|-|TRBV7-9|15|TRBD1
CASSPPGGLNEKLFF
TGTGCCAGCAGCCCCCCAGGGGGCTTAAATGAAAAACTGTTTTTT
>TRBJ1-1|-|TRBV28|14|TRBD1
CASSSTGTGDEAFF
TGTGCCAGCAGTTCCACCGGGACAGGGGATGAAGCTTTCTTT
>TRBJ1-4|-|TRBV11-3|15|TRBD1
CASSPRDRENEKLFF
TGTGCCAGCAGCCCGCGGGACAGAGAAAATGAAAAACTGTTTTTT
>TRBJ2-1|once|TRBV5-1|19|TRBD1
CASSPGTGGVDRGLNEQFF
TGCGCCAGCAGCCCGGGGACTGGGGGGGTGGACAGGGGGCTCAATGAGCAGTTCTTC
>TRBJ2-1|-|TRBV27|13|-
CASSSLLADEQFF
TGTGCCAGCAGTTCACTTCTAGCAGATGAGCAGTTCTTC
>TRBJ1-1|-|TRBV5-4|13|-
CASSLTENTEAFF
TGTGCCAGCAGCTTGACAGAGAACACTGAAGCTTTCTTT
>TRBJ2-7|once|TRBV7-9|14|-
CASSSPPEPYEQYF
TGTGCCAGCAGCTCCCCACCAGAACCCTACGAGCAGTACTTC
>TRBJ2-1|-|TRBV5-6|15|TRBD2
CASSLVLAGENEQFF
TGTGCCAGCAGCTTGGTCCTAGCGGGAGAAAATGAGCAGTTCTTC
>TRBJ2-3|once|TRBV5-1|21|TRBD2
CASSLALGSFTSGVSTDTQYF
TGCGCCAGCAGCTTGGCCTTAGGAAGTTTTACTAGCGGGGTTAGCACAGATACGCAGTATTTT
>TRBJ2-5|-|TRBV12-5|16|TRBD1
CASGFSSGQPWETQYF
TGTGCTAGTGGTTTCTCCTCGGGACAGCCCTGGGAGACCCAGTACTTC
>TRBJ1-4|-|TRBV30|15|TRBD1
CAWSRRGQGVEKLFF
TGTGCCTGGAGTCGCCGGGGACAGGGGGTCGAAAAACTGTTTTTT
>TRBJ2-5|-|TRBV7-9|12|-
CSSSLNGETQYF
TGTTCCAGCAGCTTAAACGGGGAGACCCAGTACTTC
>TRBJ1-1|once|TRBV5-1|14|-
CASSEQGLDTEAFF
TGCGCCAGCAGCGAACAGGGCTTGGACACTGAAGCTTTCTTT
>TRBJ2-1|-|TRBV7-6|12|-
CASSLDGGEQFF
TGTGCCAGCAGCTTAGATGGGGGGGAGCAGTTCTTC
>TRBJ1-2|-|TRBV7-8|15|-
CASSLARQGAYGYTF
TGTGCCAGCAGCTTAGCGCGGCAGGGCGCCTATGGCTACACCTTC
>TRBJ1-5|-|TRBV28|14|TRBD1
CASAGGLRNQPQHF
TGTGCCAGCGCAGGGGGCTTGCGCAATCAGCCCCAGCATTTT
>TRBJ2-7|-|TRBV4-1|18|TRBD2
CASSQDSSGRAWSYEQYF
TGCGCCAGCAGCCAAGATAGTAGCGGGAGGGCCTGGTCCTACGAGCAGTACTTC
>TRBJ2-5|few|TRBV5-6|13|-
CASSPGTRETQYF
TGTGCCAGCAGCCCCGGGACACGGGAGACCCAGTACTTC
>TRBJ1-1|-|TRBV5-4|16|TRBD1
CASSLGPGTGFTEAFF
TGTGCCAGCAGCCTGGGGCCCGGGACAGGGTTTACTGAAGCTTTCTTT
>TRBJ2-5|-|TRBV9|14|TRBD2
CASSVDGRAETQYF
TGTGCCAGCAGCGTAGACGGGAGGGCGGAGACCCAGTACTTC
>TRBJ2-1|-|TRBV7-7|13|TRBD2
CASSSSGVGEQFF
TGTGCTAGCAGCTCAAGCGGGGTAGGTGAGCAGTTCTTC
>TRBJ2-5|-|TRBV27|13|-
CASSLGGRGTQYF
TGTGCCAGCAGTTTAGGGGGCAGAGGGACCCAGTACTTC
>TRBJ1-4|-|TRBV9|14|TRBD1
CASSGGTENEKLFF
TGTGCCAGCAGCGGGGGGACAGAGAATGAAAAACTGTTTTTT
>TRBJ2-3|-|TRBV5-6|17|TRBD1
CASSLVAVGQGGDTQYF
TGTGCCAGCAGCTTGGTCGCGGTGGGACAGGGAGGAGATACGCAGTATTTT
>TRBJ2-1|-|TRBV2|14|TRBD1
CASNDGTDYNEQFF
TGTGCCAGCAACGACGGGACAGACTACAATGAGCAGTTCTTC
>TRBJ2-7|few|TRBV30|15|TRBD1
CAWSVGTGIPYEQYF
TGTGCCTGGAGTGTGGGGACAGGGATTCCCTACGAGCAGTACTTC
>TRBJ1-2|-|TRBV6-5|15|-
CASSYGGGTNYGYTF
TGTGCCAGCAGTTACGGCGGAGGGACTAACTATGGCTACACCTTC
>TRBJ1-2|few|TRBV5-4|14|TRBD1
CASSPGQANYGYTF
TGTGCCAGCAGCCCTGGACAGGCTAACTATGGCTACACCTTC
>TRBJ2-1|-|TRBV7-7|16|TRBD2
CASSLLAGGRPDEQFF
TGTGCTAGCAGCTTATTAGCGGGGGGTCGGCCCGATGAGCAGTTCTTC
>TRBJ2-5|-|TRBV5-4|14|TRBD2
CASSRGGNQETQYF
TGTGCCAGCAGCCGGGGGGGGAACCAAGAGACCCAGTACTTC